This TCR beta chain was retrieved from a study of T cells in Graves' hyperthyroidism and ophthalmopathy (dated by TCRdb to between 2018 and 2021). For context, the study as a whole: Peripheral blood was collected at initial diagnosis, before any treatment. To identify TCR V-J signatures that set the groups apart, the researchers used a discovery cohort of about a hundred patients, made up of under 50 with Graves' ophthalmopathy and about 55 with stable Graves' hyperthyroidism. An independent validation cohort of about 20 hyperthyroidism patients and some 15 patients who later progressed to ophthalmopathy tested prospective prediction of ophthalmopathy. The approximately 100 discovery patients were divided at random into training and test sets in a 7:3 ratio. The study also compared thyroid tissue and blood T-cell repertoires from roughly six Graves' hyperthyroidism patients. After sampling, hyperthyroidism patients received methimazole starting at 30 mg daily, and ophthalmopathy patients received high-dose intravenous methylprednisolone. The paper describes TCR Vbeta CDR3 sequencing of around 140 peripheral blood samples, made up of 43 ophthalmopathy patients, 70 to 75 hyperthyroidism patients and approximately 17 progressor patients. Overall study results and their limits: Ophthalmopathy was separated from stable hyperthyroidism by a 13 V-J signature model, with 85% to 90% sensitivity and about 81% specificity obtained in cross-validation and 80%/75% obtained in testing. No statistical method was used to set the sample size in advance, and investigators knew the group allocation. In validation, progression to ophthalmopathy was predicted by the model with nearly 71% sensitivity and under 85% specificity, a median of around 6.5 months before onset. Most expanded thyroid clonotypes (frequency above 0.001) were also found in blood, which suggests that blood repertoires may mirror thyroid immune responses.

The TCR beta CDR3 regions were amplified from RNA transcripts. The first round of RT-PCR for the TCR CDR3 was performed with the HTBI primer set and the Qiagen OneStep RT-PCR kit. Libraries were constructed in a second round of multiplex PCR, after which size selection and purification were carried out. Libraries were sequenced paired-end with 100 bp reads on an Illumina HiSeq2000. The authors' analysis ran thus. SOAPnuke was used to process the raw data, removing reads that contained adapters or uncalled bases, had a mean Phred below 15, or lacked an exact match to the constant primer or identifier. COPE v1.2.5 was used to merge high-quality paired reads, and clonotypes were defined as unique nucleotide sequences. Clonotypes were aligned to IMGT TRBV, TRBD and TRBJ reference segments using MiTCR v1.1. The analysis was restricted to V-J combinations with a frequency above 0.0001, which together covered over 99% of the repertoires. The TCS score was defined as F50 (clonal expansion) divided by E x V (chaos), with BLOSUM62-based TCRdist calculated between CDR3 peptides within each V-J. Welch's t-statistics and random forest reduced just over 500 V-J features to 13, which were used in a naive Bayes classifier (R e1071). In-frame beta chains were kept once TCRdb had trimmed the public reads at Q25 with fastp and called clones with MiXCR. All rows with the same CDR3 protein become a single entry with the most common DNA and genes. The V and J calls here are based on TCRdb, not the publication. The sample has about 520,000 distinct CDR3 sequences on record, around a quarter of them singletons. The ten largest make up about 11% of the sample.

Ophthalmopathy patients had moderately to severely active disease, with a Clinical Activity Score of 3 or more, a NOSPECS grade of 4 or more, and a disease duration of less than 3 months. Exclusion was applied to patients with uncontrolled infections, other autoimmune diseases, pregnancy or lactation. Diagnoses were based on clinical symptoms, serum thyroxine and TRAb, thyroid ultrasound and orbital computed tomography. Ficoll-Paque density gradient centrifugation was used to isolate PBMCs from about 9.4 ml of fresh peripheral blood. Total RNA was extracted with Trizol reagent, and quality was checked on an Agilent 2100 Bioanalyzer. This clonotype has at least ten counts. There is no known antigen for this receptor. No much larger clone exists at a distance of one base, and base qualities are not known. The germline V gene provides CDR1 SGDLS and CDR2 YYNGEE. Inclusive of the bounding cysteine and phenylalanine, the CDR3 is 15 residues long. Kept here is only the CDR3 DNA, which spans 45 bases and is read in frame from base 1. V drops 0 bases and J drops 0 bases, leaving 7 bases in between.

This sequence originates from a woman younger than 45 with Graves' ophthalmopathy. The sample was blood. The chain is encoded by TRBV9 joined to TRBJ1-3; no D segment can be confidently identified. The nucleotide sequence reads as follows: TGTGCCAGCAGCGTAGGCGGGAGCTCTGGAAACACCATATATTTT. This yields the protein CASSVGGSSGNTIYF.